Below, 9 T cell receptor beta chains from the same sample are listed, as sequenced in a study of T cells after yellow fever vaccination. From the 5' RACE reads, TCRdb called clonotypes with MiXCR, one entry per CDR3 protein. The sample lists roughly 250,000 distinct CDR3 sequences, around 13% occurring once. The starting material was CD4+ T cells sorted from PBMCs, obtained 45 days after the yellow fever booster vaccination. These receptors originate from a young man who received the YFV17D yellow fever vaccine.

This clonotype turned up a few times. The rearrangement joins TRBV20-1 to TRBJ2-1, with 9 positions matching TRBD1. J lost 6 bases, V lost 5 bases, and 5 bases had no gene match. Germline assignment: CDR1 DFQATT and CDR2 SNEGSKA (reference sequence). This CDR3 has 13 residues. CDR3 nucleotides: TGCAGTGCTCCGCGGGACAGGGTCAATGAGCAGTTCTTC. Translating it yields CSAPRDRVNEQFF.

J is TRBJ2-3 and V is TRBV7-2, with 11 nucleotides matching TRBD2. This CDR3 spans 15 amino acids. Germline values: CDR1 SGHTA, CDR2 FQGNSA. V dropped 5 bases and J dropped 7; count of bases not matched to a gene: 8. The CDR3 nucleotides read TGTGCCAGCAGCGTGGGAACTAGCGGGAGCAATACGCAGTATTTT. Translation gives CASSVGTSGSNTQYF.

This clonotype was seen only a few times. This sequence joins TRBV7-2 and TRBJ2-1, with 7 bases identical to TRBD2. The junction had 7 bases not matched to a gene; V was cut back by 5 bases and J by 6 bases. From germline, CDR1 is SGHTA and CDR2 FQGNSA. The CDR3 loop spans 14 amino acids. This chain's CDR3 is CASSRAGSVNEQFF. CDR3 nucleotide sequence: TGTGCCAGCAGCCGAGCGGGATCCGTCAATGAGCAGTTCTTC.

This clonotype has only a few counts. This rearrangement joins TRBV6-2 or TRBV6-3 to TRBJ2-6; 7 bases fit TRBD2. Losses at the gene ends were 5 bases for V and 3 bases for J; bases not matched to a gene: 4. The germline CDR1 and CDR2 sequences are MNHEY and SVGEGT. The CDR3 is made up of 15 amino acids. Here the CDR3 DNA reads TGTGCCAGCAGTAACGGCGGGGGTGGGGCCAACGTCCTGACTTTC. This translates into CASSNGGGGANVLTF.

In this sample, this clonotype turned up a few times. V usage is TRBV6-5 and J usage is TRBJ2-4; D remains ambiguous. There are 15 residues in the CDR3. The ends were cut back, 0 bases at V and 0 bases at J, with 6 bases in the middle. The germline V gene has CDR1 MNHEY and CDR2 SVGAGI. The CDR3 loop reads CASSYSRLAKNIQYF. CDR3 nucleotide sequence: TGTGCCAGCAGTTACTCTAGGCTAGCCAAAAACATTCAGTACTTC.

The V gene is TRBV7-2, the J gene TRBJ1-5; D is ambiguous. V gave up 3 bases and J gave up 6 bases, with 9 bases separating them. The CDR3 covers 13 residues. Germline CDR1 SGHTA, CDR2 FQGNSA. The CDR3 nucleotides are TGTGCCAGCAGCTTGGGCAAGACTCAGCCCCAGCATTTT. It yields the protein CASSLGKTQPQHF.

This chain uses TRBV20-1 with TRBJ2-3, with D possibly matching TRBD2 (5 bases). CDR1 and CDR2 from the germline V gene are DFQATT and SNEGSKA (reference sequence). The germline V and J ends were trimmed by 0 bases and 3 bases, with 13 bases remaining between them. The CDR3 runs to 15 residues. The CDR3 coding sequence is TGCAGTGCTAGAGATGCAGCCAGAGGGACAGATACGCAGTATTTT. It specifies CSARDAARGTDTQYF.

This clonotype appeared a few times. CDR3 sequence reads: CASSFRDSMYNEQFF. In DNA form, the CDR3 reads TGTGCCAGCAGTTTTAGGGACAGCATGTACAATGAGCAGTTCTTC. This sequence joins TRBV27 and TRBJ2-1, with 7 bases fitting TRBD1. The CDR3 spans 15 residues. Trimming took 3 bases from V and 4 from J; bases not matched to a gene: 6. Germline CDR1 reads MNHEY; CDR2 reads SMNVEV (reference sequence).

The chain's CDR3 is CASSLSGLAADTQYF. CDR3 in DNA: TGTGCCAGCAGCTTATCGGGACTAGCGGCAGATACGCAGTATTTT. The chain uses TRBV11-2 and TRBJ2-3; 11 nucleotides agree with TRBD2. Germline V gene sequence: CDR1 SGHAT, CDR2 FQNNGV. The junction had 2 bases not matched to a gene; V was cut back by 2 bases and J by 4 bases. The CDR3 has 15 amino acids. Full variable domain (rest looked up from reference TRBV11-2 and TRBJ2-3): EAGVAQSPRYKIIEKRQSVAFWCNPISGHATLYWYQQILGQGPKLLIQFQNNGVVDDSQLPKDRFSAERLKGVDSTLKIQPAKLEDSAVYLCASSLSGLAADTQYFGPGTRLTVL.